A selection of T cell receptor beta chains follows, all from one sample in a study of cytomegalovirus exposure and HLA in healthy donors. TCRdb keeps only in-frame clones here, not all; method: immunoSEQ multiplex PCR. This sample has 85,000 to 130,000 clones, with roughly 79% found just once. The sample was PBMCs. The receptors here all came from a man aged 55 to 69 in good health and CMV-seropositive. The CDR3 runs from the conserved cysteine through the conserved F or W. A D gene is named only where the DNA matches it firmly. Clone size is stated in some rows and not others, as once, few, many or a class when expanded.

j_gene,v_gene,abundance,d_gene,CDR3nt,CDR3aa
TRBJ2-5,TRBV7-2,NA,TRBD1,TGTGCCAGCAGCTCGGACAGGGGCGAGACCCAGTACTTC,CASSSDRGETQYF
TRBJ1-6,TRBV7-7,few,NA,TGTGCCAGCAGCCCGCTCACGGATAATTCACCCCTCCACTTT,CASSPLTDNSPLHF
TRBJ2-7,TRBV5-1,NA,TRBD1,TGCGCCAGCAGCTTGGATGGATACAGGGGGATCGGCGAGCAGTACTTC,CASSLDGYRGIGEQYF
TRBJ2-6,TRBV6-5,NA,NA,TGTGCCAGCGAAGAGAGCTCTGGGGCCAACGTCCTGACTTTC,CASEESSGANVLTF
TRBJ1-1,TRBV6-5,NA,NA,TGTGCCAGCAGACTGCAGGGGACGGGCACTGAAGCTTTCTTT,CASRLQGTGTEAFF
TRBJ1-5,TRBV6-1,NA,NA,TGTGCCAGCAGTGAAGTAGAAGGGACACAGATGCATTTT,CASSEVEGTQMHF
TRBJ2-1,TRBV10-3,NA,NA,TGTGCCATCAGTACGGGACTGATCAATGAGCAGTTCTTC,CAISTGLINEQFF
TRBJ1-4,TRBV28,NA,TRBD1,TGTGCCAGCAGGTACCCGGGACAGGGGGCTCAGGGAAAACTGTTTTTT,CASRYPGQGAQGKLFF
TRBJ2-5,TRBV11-2,NA,TRBD1,TGTGCCAGCAGCTTGACAGGGGGTCAAGAGACCCAGTACTTC,CASSLTGGQETQYF
TRBJ1-5,TRBV21-1,NA,NA,TGTGCCAGCAGCAAAGGGCCTGACAGAGGCAATCAGCCCCAGCATTTT,CASSKGPDRGNQPQHF
TRBJ1-2,TRBV6-4,NA,NA,TGTGCCAGCAGTGACGGTGGCTCCCAGATCTATGGCTACACCTTC,CASSDGGSQIYGYTF
TRBJ2-4,TRBV5-6,NA,NA,TGTGCCAGCAGCTTAGTGGGAGCATATAGAAACATTCAGTACTTC,CASSLVGAYRNIQYF
TRBJ1-2,TRBV29-1,NA,TRBD1,TGCAGCGTTCTTGAAAACAGGGGATTAGGCTACACCTTC,CSVLENRGLGYTF
TRBJ2-5,TRBV5-1,NA,TRBD2,TGCGCCAGCAGCCGCGGGGGGTACCAAGAGACCCAGTACTTC,CASSRGGYQETQYF
TRBJ2-4,TRBV7-3,NA,TRBD2,TGTGCCAGCAGCTTAACTAGGGCGGGGGAAAACATTCAGTACTTC,CASSLTRAGENIQYF
TRBJ2-7,TRBV7-9,NA,NA,TGTGCCAGCAGCTTAGAGGGGGGGCACGAGCAGTACTTC,CASSLEGGHEQYF
TRBJ2-7,TRBV5-6,NA,NA,TGTGCCAGCAGCCCGTGGCGGGGGCTCTCCTACGAGCAGTACTTC,CASSPWRGLSYEQYF
TRBJ2-3,TRBV30,once,NA,TGTGCCTGTGACATCCTAAACACAGATACGCAGTATTTT,CACDILNTDTQYF
TRBJ2-7,TRBV27,NA,TRBD1,TGTGCCAGCAGTTTAACGGACAGGGGCAACGAGCAGTACTTC,CASSLTDRGNEQYF
TRBJ1-6,TRBV7-3,NA,NA,TGTGCCAGCAGCTTAAACCCAGGGAATAATTCACCCCTCCACTTT,CASSLNPGNNSPLHF
TRBJ1-5,TRBV19,NA,TRBD1,TGTGCCAGTAGTGGAGACAGGGGATTTCTACAGCCCCAGCATTTT,CASSGDRGFLQPQHF
TRBJ1-1,TRBV6-1,NA,NA,TGTGCCAGCAGAACGACCCCACGGGGCACTGAAGCTTTCTTT,CASRTTPRGTEAFF
TRBJ1-5,TRBV2,NA,NA,TGTGCCAGCAGTGAAGCGGGGCGGGGAAGCAATCAGCCCCAGCATTTT,CASSEAGRGSNQPQHF
TRBJ1-5,TRBV5-6,NA,NA,TGTGCCAGCAGCTTGCCTAATCAGCCCCAGCATTTT,CASSLPNQPQHF
TRBJ1-2,TRBV6-5,NA,NA,TGTGCCAGCACCCTCTCTCGGTCTAACTATGGCTACACCTTC,CASTLSRSNYGYTF
TRBJ1-1,TRBV19,NA,TRBD1,TGTGCCAGTATCGAGAGGGGGCGGACTGAAGCTTTCTTT,CASIERGRTEAFF
TRBJ1-4,TRBV4-1,NA,TRBD1,TGCGCCAGCAGCCCTAACCTGGGACAGGGGGCAAGTAATGAAAAACTGTTTTTT,CASSPNLGQGASNEKLFF
TRBJ2-3,TRBV4-1,NA,TRBD2,TGCGCCAGCAGCCAGGTACTAGCGGGGGCAGGAGATACGCAGTATTTT,CASSQVLAGAGDTQYF
TRBJ2-7,TRBV5-6,NA,TRBD1,TGTGCCAGCAGCACGGGACAGGGGAACCACGAGCAGTACTTC,CASSTGQGNHEQYF
TRBJ2-7,TRBV28,NA,TRBD2,TGTGCCAGCATTGTGGGACTAGCGGGGTCCTACGAGCAGTACTTC,CASIVGLAGSYEQYF
TRBJ2-1,TRBV7-9,NA,TRBD2,TGTGCCAGCAACTTAGGTTGGCGGGGGGCCTACAATGAGCAGTTCTTC,CASNLGWRGAYNEQFF
TRBJ2-7,TRBV10-2,NA,NA,TGCGCCACCACAGGGTTAATATCCTACGAGCAGTACTTC,CATTGLISYEQYF
TRBJ1-2,TRBV6-4,NA,NA,TGTGCCAGCAGGGACAGCCAGGACTATGGCTACACCTTC,CASRDSQDYGYTF
TRBJ1-5,TRBV6-1,NA,NA,NA,CASSTSVASNQPQHF
TRBJ1-1,TRBV19,few,NA,TGTGCCAGTAGTTTTCGGAACACTGAAGCTTTCTTT,CASSFRNTEAFF
TRBJ2-5,TRBV29-1,NA,NA,TGCAGCGTTGAAGTTATACAGGGTAAAGAGACCCAGTACTTC,CSVEVIQGKETQYF
TRBJ2-1,TRBV4-3,NA,NA,TGCGCCAGCAGCCAAGAGCGGCCCGGTTTGAGCTCCTACAATGAGCAGTTCTTC,CASSQERPGLSSYNEQFF
TRBJ2-2,TRBV5-1,NA,TRBD1,TGCGCCAGCAGCCCGTCGGGACAGGCTACCGGGGAGCTGTTTTTT,CASSPSGQATGELFF
TRBJ1-3,TRBV5-6,NA,NA,TGTGCCAGCAGCTTGGGGGGCAGTTTATCTGGAAACACCATATATTTT,CASSLGGSLSGNTIYF
TRBJ1-3,TRBV9,NA,NA,TGTGCCAGCAGCGTAGACCTAGGGGGCACCATATATTTT,CASSVDLGGTIYF
TRBJ2-5,TRBV7-9,NA,NA,TGTGCCAGCAGCTTAGGGGTCAGGGAGACCCAGTACTTC,CASSLGVRETQYF
TRBJ1-1,TRBV7-3,NA,NA,TGTGCCAGCAGCTTGCGGGGGGGATACACTGAAGCTTTCTTT,CASSLRGGYTEAFF
TRBJ2-7,TRBV27,NA,NA,TGTGCCAGCAGTTTAGGTCAGGGGTGGTCCTACGAGCAGTACTTC,CASSLGQGWSYEQYF
TRBJ1-6,TRBV5-6,NA,NA,TGTGCCAGCAGCGCGAGCTCCTATAATTCACCCCTCCACTTT,CASSASSYNSPLHF
TRBJ2-3,TRBV9,NA,TRBD2,TGTGCCAGCAGCGTGACACTAGCGGGGGACTCGGCAGATACGCAGTATTTT,CASSVTLAGDSADTQYF
TRBJ1-6,TRBV2,NA,NA,TGTGCCAGCAGTGGCAGGGCGTATTCACCCCTCCACTTT,CASSGRAYSPLHF
TRBJ2-5,TRBV28,once,TRBD2,TGTGCCAGCAGCCCCGGGGAGGGACGGAGGACCCAGTACTTC,CASSPGEGRRTQYF
TRBJ2-1,TRBV18,NA,TRBD2,TGTGCCAGCTCACGGAGCGGGGGTTACAATGAGCAGTTCTTC,CASSRSGGYNEQFF
TRBJ1-2,TRBV10-3,NA,TRBD1,TGTGCCATCAGTGCCCGGACAGGGGGCGGCTACACCTTC,CAISARTGGGYTF
TRBJ1-3,TRBV5-1,NA,TRBD1,TGCGCCAGCAGCTTCATGGGACAGCACTCTGGAAACACCATATATTTT,CASSFMGQHSGNTIYF
TRBJ1-4,TRBV29-1,NA,NA,TGCAGTGTTGGACAGCCTCATGAAAAACTGTTTTTT,CSVGQPHEKLFF
TRBJ2-7,TRBV7-9,NA,TRBD1,TGTGCCAGCACGGGGGAAGACAGGGGGGAATACGAGCAGTACTTC,CASTGEDRGEYEQYF
TRBJ2-3,TRBV30,NA,TRBD1,TGTGCCTGGAGTCTCAACAGGGGGCCGGGGGATACGCAGTATTTT,CAWSLNRGPGDTQYF
TRBJ2-7,TRBV28,once,NA,TGTGCCAGCAGTGGACAGTTCTACGAGCAGTACTTC,CASSGQFYEQYF